The T cell receptor beta chain under discussion was sequenced for a study of cytomegalovirus exposure and HLA in healthy donors. Notes on the study in general: V segments that were indistinguishable, TRBV6-2 and TRBV6-3 among them, were omitted from analysis. In a later analysis, a genetic analysis reported fewer productive-TCR N-insertions in an Asian-associated ancestry cluster than the cohort average. Sequencing depth across donors, presence/absence analyses assumed, was roughly uniform.

V was pared by 4 bases and J by 5 bases, with 17 bases between. Germline V gives CDR1 LNHDA, CDR2 SQIVND (reference sequence). There are 15 residues in the CDR3. As for this clone: Its antigen is unknown.

The PCR made use of 60 Vbeta and 13 Jbeta primers. Here immunoSEQ multiplex PCR was the method, and the copy in TCRdb shows in-frame clones only, minus some. This sample carries some 150,000 clones, over 70% of them seen once, and the ten largest clones take roughly 2.8%. Sequencing was done on a sample of PBMCs. The V and J genes are TRBV19 and TRBJ2-5; a weak D match, TRBD2 (6 bases). The source of this sequence is a male donor in good health and CMV-seronegative. The chain's CDR3 is CASSTRLDRGETQYF. CDR3 DNA sequence: TGTGCCAGTAGTACTAGACTAGACCGCGGGGAGACCCAGTACTTC.